A single sample is the source of the 26 T cell receptor beta chains below, sequenced in a study of T cells in women clearing cervical HPV infection. The table came from immunoSEQ multiplex PCR; TCRdb's copy has only in-frame clones and leaves some out. The sample has 48,000 or so clones. Sequencing was performed on blood buffy coat. These receptors were taken from a woman between 18 and 70 years old with a cervical HPV16 infection that either progressed to CIN3+ or cleared (not recorded which).

A note on this clone: The read is 3 residues too short to cover the CDR3 end, so that end is filled in from the germline J gene. The rearrangement joins TRBV14 to TRBJ2-7; perhaps TRBD1 as D (5 bases). V shed 0 bases and J shed 0 bases, with 9 bases lying between them. CDR3 length: 15 residues. Per germline, CDR1 SGHDN and CDR2 FVKESK. Incomplete CDR3 DNA: TGTGCCAGCAGCCAAGATTGGGGCAGCTCCTACGAG. Translated, it gives CASSQDWGSSYE. The complete CDR3 sequence is CASSQDWGSSYEQYF.

To note about this clone: Read sequence stops 3 residues before the CDR3 end, and the germline J gene provides the missing end. The V and J genes are TRBV5-5 and TRBJ2-3, with a possible D match to TRBD1 (6 bases). Trimming shortened V by 0 bases and J by 2 bases, and 10 bases separated the two germline ends. This CDR3 is 15 amino acids long. CDR1 is SGHKS and CDR2 is YYEKEE in the germline V gene (reference sequence). The CDR3 here is CASSLGQVYTDTQYF. CDR3 bases read: TGTGCCAGCAGCTTGGGACAGGTTTACACAGATACG.

As concerns this clone: The observed sequence ends 3 residues before the CDR3 terminus, with the missing tail filled in from the germline J gene. The chain is built from TRBV27 and TRBJ1-2; possibly TRBD1 for D (5 bases). The germline CDR1 and CDR2 sequences are MNHEY and SMNVEV (reference sequence). V gave up 3 bases and J gave up 1 base, with 12 bases separating them. CDR3 length: 15 residues. The covered CDR3 bases are TGTGCCAGCAGTTTTGGAGGGCAGGGTAACTATGGC. Translating gives CASSFGGQGNYG. The complete CDR3 sequence is CASSFGGQGNYGYTF.

As regards this clone: The read falls 3 residues short of the CDR3 end, and the missing part is taken from the germline J gene. The rearrangement links TRBV5-1 to TRBJ2-5; D possibly corresponds to TRBD1 (5 bases). The CDR3 has 13 residues. Trimming took off 4 bases at V and 5 bases at J, with 12 bases between the two ends. Per the germline V gene, CDR1 is SGHRS and CDR2 is YFSETQ. The part of the CDR3 DNA that was read is TGCGCCAGCAGCCTCTTGAAGGGGGAGACC. Translated, it gives CASSLLKGET. The full CDR3 protein reads CASSLLKGETQYF.

For this clone: From the germline J gene comes the end of the CDR3, since the read stops 3 residues before it. This chain uses TRBV20-1 with TRBJ1-1; D is uncertain. Trimming took 8 bases from V and 1 from J, leaving 14 bases between them. Germline V lookup: CDR1 DFQATT, CDR2 SNEGSKA (reference sequence). The CDR3 runs 13 residues. The covered CDR3 bases are TGCAGTTTAAGCATACCAGGGAACACTGAA. This sequence encodes CSLSIPGNTE. In full, the CDR3 reads CSLSIPGNTEAFF.

Note on this clone: The read ends 3 residues shy of where the CDR3 ends; the end is completed using the germline J gene. This rearrangement joins TRBV2 to TRBJ1-1; 9 positions match TRBD1. The CDR3 sequence is 14 residues long. Germline CDR1 reads SNHLY; CDR2 reads FYNNEI. The trim removed 1 base at V and 5 bases at J, leaving 2 bases unmatched. The chain's CDR3 is CASSEGTGVTEAFF. CDR3 bases read: TGTGCCAGCAGTGAAGGGACAGGGGTTACTGAA.

As to this clone: The DNA ends 3 residues before the CDR3 does, and the rest of the CDR3 is filled in from the germline J gene. V and J are TRBV19 and TRBJ2-5; 10 bases fit TRBD1. The V segment lost 3 bases and the J segment 3 bases; nucleotides outside the gene matches: 7. Germline CDR1 and CDR2: LNHDA and SQIVND (reference sequence). The CDR3 loop spans 16 amino acids. Partial CDR3 DNA: TGTGCCAGTAGTATTTGGACAGGGGGATATGAAGAGACC. This sequence encodes CASSIWTGGYEET. Given in full, the CDR3 is CASSIWTGGYEETQYF. The full variable domain, in which reference TRBV19 and TRBJ2-5 provide the parts outside the CDR3, is DGGITQSPKYLFRKEGQNVTLSCEQNLNHDAMYWYRQDPGQGLRLIYYSQIVNDFQKGDIAEGYSVSREKKESFPLTVTSAQKNPTAFYLCASSIWTGGYEETQYFGPGTRLLVL.

Worth noting for this clone: The read halts 3 residues ahead of the CDR3 end, with the missing end drawn from the germline J gene. The J gene is TRBJ2-7, the V gene TRBV7-7; D remains ambiguous. The germline CDR1 and CDR2 sequences are SSHAT and FNYEAQ (reference sequence). This CDR3 has 15 amino acids. The V and J ends lost 3 bases and 1 base respectively, with 13 bases between them. This chain's CDR3 is CASSFGHGESYEQYF. The covered CDR3 bases are TGTGCCAGCAGCTTTGGGCATGGAGAATCCTACGAG.

Remarks on this clone: The missing CDR3 end, 3 residues past where the read stops, is filled in from the germline J gene. The chain employs TRBV29-1 and TRBJ2-7; TRBD1 might be the D (6 bases). V shed 7 bases and J shed 0 bases, with 16 bases lying between them. Germline V gene sequence: CDR1 SQVTM, CDR2 ANQGSEA. The CDR3 covers 14 residues. The CDR3 here is CSALDVGGSYEQYF. The part of the CDR3 DNA that was read is TGCAGCGCCTTGGATGTAGGGGGCTCCTACGAG.

Of note for this clone: The CDR3 end is not reached by the read, which stops 3 residues before it; the germline J gene fills it in. The chain employs TRBV7-9 and TRBJ1-1; 7 nucleotides match TRBD1. Germline CDR1 reads SEHNR; CDR2 reads FQNEAQ (reference sequence). J lost 5 bases, V lost 6 bases, and 9 bases had no gene match. The CDR3 has 14 residues. CDR3 bases read: TGTGCCAGCAGAACCACCCAGGGGGTGACTGAA. Translated: CASRTTQGVTE. The entire CDR3 sequence reads CASRTTQGVTEAFF. The full variable domain, with the rest looked up from reference TRBV7-9 and TRBJ1-1, is DTGVSQNPRHKITKRGQNVTFRCDPISEHNRLYWYRQTLGQGPEFLTYFQNEAQLEKSRLLSDRFSAERPKGSFSTLEIQRTEQGDSAMYLCASRTTQGVTEAFFGQGTRLTVV.

The CDR3 is CASSLFTGLAGANEQFF. The CDR3 DNA, read in part, is TGTGCCAGTAGTTTATTCACCGGACTAGCGGGGGCGAATGAG. The V call is TRBV19, the J call TRBJ2-1, with 13 bases aligning to TRBD2. Sequencing ends 3 residues short of the CDR3 end; the germline J gene provides the rest. CDR3 size: 17 residues. Germline V CDR1 and CDR2: LNHDA, SQIVND (reference sequence). The ends lost 5 bases at V and 7 bases at J; junction bases unmatched: 11.

Comment on this clone: From the germline J gene comes the end of the CDR3, since the read stops 3 residues before it. The chain employs TRBV20-1 and TRBJ1-2, with TRBD1 as a possible D gene (6 bases). The germline V gene encodes CDR1 DFQATT and CDR2 SNEGSKA (reference sequence). The CDR3 totals 12 residues. The germline V and J ends were trimmed by 5 bases and 4 bases, with 11 bases remaining between them. CDR3 sequence reads: CSAGRGGYGYTF. The sequenced part of the CDR3 DNA is TGCAGTGCTGGGAGAGGGGGCTATGGC.

Concerning this clone itself: The read ends 3 residues shy of where the CDR3 ends; the end is completed using the germline J gene. V is TRBV6-1 and J is TRBJ1-2; D not certain. In germline, CDR1 is MNHNS, CDR2 SASEGT. There are 17 residues in the CDR3. V shed 2 bases and J shed 2 bases, with 18 bases lying between them. The sequenced CDR3 bases are TGTGCCAGCAGTGAACATCTCCGGATAACGGGGAACTATGGC. This sequence encodes CASSEHLRITGNYG. From start to end, the CDR3 is CASSEHLRITGNYGYTF.

Comments on this clone: The DNA ends 3 residues before the CDR3 does, and the rest of the CDR3 is filled in from the germline J gene. V is TRBV6-2 or TRBV6-3 and J is TRBJ2-5; maybe TRBD2 (5 bases). Looked up from germline, CDR1 is MNHEY and CDR2 is SVGEGT. This CDR3 contains 15 residues. Between the trimmed V and J ends, which lost 4 bases and 5 bases, there was a span of 17 bases. The CDR3 spells CASSLPGMAGETQYF. The DNA read from the CDR3 is TGTGCCAGCAGTTTACCGGGGATGGCCGGTGAGACC.

As regards this clone: The read halts 3 residues ahead of the CDR3 end, with the missing end drawn from the germline J gene. The chain is built from TRBV19 and TRBJ1-5; 7 bases map to TRBD1. The germline V gene encodes CDR1 LNHDA and CDR2 SQIVND (reference sequence). The CDR3 length is 14 residues. Trimming at V came to 5 bases and at J to 1 base, leaving 2 bases not matched to a gene. The CDR3 DNA, read in part, is TGTGCCAGTAGTGTACAGGGGAGCAATCAGCCC. Translation gives CASSVQGSNQP. The complete CDR3 protein is CASSVQGSNQPQHF.

A remark on this clone: Sequencing ends 3 residues short of the CDR3 end; the germline J gene provides the rest. The rearrangement uses TRBV20-1 and TRBJ1-2, with 12 bases fitting TRBD1. Germline lookup yields CDR1 DFQATT and CDR2 SNEGSKA (reference sequence). This CDR3 is 18 amino acids long. With 0 bases clipped from V and 4 bases from J, the junction kept 12 bases outside the gene matches. The CDR3 bases that were read are TGCAGTGCTAGAGACGAGCAAGCCGGGACAGGGGGCGGCTATGGC. It encodes CSARDEQAGTGGGYG. The CDR3 reads in full as CSARDEQAGTGGGYGYTF.

For this clone: Read sequence stops 3 residues before the CDR3 end, and the germline J gene provides the missing end. V gene TRBV20-1 combines with J gene TRBJ1-2, with TRBD1 matching over 8 bases. Per the germline V gene, CDR1 is DFQATT and CDR2 is SNEGSKA (reference sequence). The length of the CDR3 is 13 residues. V lost 5 bases and J lost 7; bases outside the gene matches: 9. Incomplete CDR3 DNA: TGCAGTGCTCGCAGGCAGGGGGCCATTGGC. It codes for CSARRQGAIG. The full-length CDR3 reads as CSARRQGAIGYTF.

A note on this clone: The read comes to an end 3 residues before the CDR3 does, leaving the germline J gene to fill in the end. The chain combines TRBV19 with TRBJ1-5; 7 bases line up with TRBD1. Germline V gene data show CDR1 as LNHDA and CDR2 as SQIVND (reference sequence). V was pared by 5 bases and J by 1 base, with 11 bases of the junction left unmatched. The length of the CDR3 is 17 residues. Partial CDR3 DNA: TGTGCCAGTAGTCAAAACCCCGGGACAGTCAGCAATCAGCCC. Protein sequence: CASSQNPGTVSNQP. The full CDR3 protein is CASSQNPGTVSNQPQHF.

To note about this clone: The read ends 3 residues early relative to the CDR3; the germline J gene fills the gap. The chain couples TRBV5-5 to TRBJ1-2; tentative D call: TRBD1 (6 bases). Deletions cut 4 bases from V and 0 bases from J, with 13 bases between. CDR3 length: 15 residues. CDR1 is SGHKS, CDR2 YYEKEE, per germline (reference sequence). CDR3 amino acids: CASSLRDTPNYGYTF. CDR3 bases read: TGTGCCAGCAGCCTCCGGGACACACCTAACTATGGC.

Points on this clone: The read gets to within 3 residues of the CDR3 end, and the germline J gene fills in the rest. This chain joins TRBV11-2 and TRBJ1-3; D ambiguous. CDR3 length: 13 amino acids. Germline lookup yields CDR1 SGHAT and CDR2 FQNNGV. The V gene lost 5 bases and the J gene lost 3 bases, with 8 bases spanning the gap. CDR3 residues: CASSRNSGNTIYF. Partial CDR3 DNA: TGTGCCAGCAGCCGCAACAGTGGAAACACC.

Of note for this clone: The missing CDR3 end, 3 residues past where the read stops, is filled in from the germline J gene. This chain uses TRBV5-1 with TRBJ2-7, with TRBD2 matching over 11 bases. Germline CDR1 SGHRS, CDR2 YFSETQ. V lost 5 bases and J lost 6; bases outside the gene matches: 7. The CDR3 is 14 amino acids. The sequenced CDR3 bases are TGCGCCAGCAGACCGGAACTAGCGGGAGTCGAG. It yields the protein CASRPELAGVE. The CDR3 in its entirety is CASRPELAGVEQYF.

Turning to this clone: Read sequence stops 3 residues before the CDR3 end, and the germline J gene provides the missing end. The V gene is TRBV19, the J gene TRBJ1-2; TRBD1 aligns across 7 bases. The CDR3 is 11 amino acids. Unmatched junction bases numbered 6, after V lost 10 bases and J lost 7 bases. CDR1 is LNHDA, CDR2 SQIVND, per germline (reference sequence). The sequenced CDR3 bases are TGTGCCACCTACAGGGGATCTGGC. It yields the protein CATYRGSG. The CDR3 in full is CATYRGSGYTF.

About this clone: The read falls 3 residues short of the CDR3 end, and the missing part is taken from the germline J gene. The chain is built from TRBV2 and TRBJ2-3; D possibly corresponds to TRBD2 (5 bases). Germline CDR1 is SNHLY and CDR2 is FYNNEI. CDR3 length: 14 amino acids. V was trimmed by 6 bases and J by 6 bases, leaving 16 bases between them. The CDR3 spells CASSAEGGMDTQYF. The covered CDR3 bases are TGTGCCAGCAGCGCTGAGGGTGGTATGGATACG.

Turning to this clone: The read stops 3 residues short of the end of the CDR3; the missing end is completed from the germline J gene. V gene TRBV20-1 combines with J gene TRBJ2-7, with D possibly being TRBD1 (5 bases). The germline CDR1 and CDR2 sequences are DFQATT and SNEGSKA (reference sequence). The CDR3 is made up of 16 amino acids. Trimming removed 4 bases at V and 0 bases at J, with 19 bases between. The CDR3 DNA, read in part, is TGCAGTGCTACCTTTACCCCTAAGGGGCTCTCCTACGAG. Its translation is CSATFTPKGLSYE. The entire CDR3 protein reads CSATFTPKGLSYEQYF.

With respect to this clone: Read sequence stops 3 residues before the CDR3 end, and the germline J gene provides the missing end. The chain is built from TRBV6-1 and TRBJ2-7; D perhaps matches TRBD1 (5 bases). This CDR3 comprises 13 residues. Trimming pared 3 bases from V and 3 bases from J, leaving 9 bases between. Germline CDR1 MNHNS, CDR2 SASEGT. The CDR3 bases that were read are TGTGCCAGCAGTGATAGGGGTGGCTACGAG. Translation: CASSDRGGYE. The entire CDR3 protein is CASSDRGGYEQYF.

The DNA read from the CDR3 is TGCAGTGCTAGAGTGCCATGGGGGACACTCGAA. Translating gives CSARVPWGTLE. The entire CDR3 sequence reads CSARVPWGTLEAFF. The chain employs TRBV20-1 and TRBJ1-1; tentative D call: TRBD1 (6 bases). The read ends 3 residues early relative to the CDR3; the germline J gene fills the gap. CDR1 and CDR2 (germline): DFQATT, SNEGSKA (reference sequence). This CDR3 comprises 14 residues.